Below are 29 T cell receptor beta chains sequenced from a single sample in a study of CD8 T cells in ankylosing spondylitis. TCRdb analysed the 5' RACE reads with MiXCR anew, one entry per CDR3 protein. The repertoire consists of 100,000 or so distinct CDR3 sequences, with around 24% occurring once and the leading ten covering about 12%. Sequences were obtained from synovial fluid, either unsorted or a sorted T cell fraction (not recorded which). The source is a male donor with ankylosing spondylitis.

This sequence joins TRBV19 and TRBJ2-3; D call uncertain. V was shortened by 9 bases and J by 0 bases, with 13 bases between the two germline ends. This CDR3 region has 14 residues. Germline CDR1 is LNHDA and CDR2 is SQIVND (reference sequence). The CDR3: CASSEQTSTDTQYF. CDR3 in DNA: TGTGCCAGCTCCGAGCAGACTAGCACAGATACGCAGTATTTT.

There are a few counts of this clonotype. V and J are TRBV29-1 and TRBJ2-7; D gene uncertain. V was clipped by 6 bases and J by 9 bases, with 15 bases between them. Germline V gives CDR1 SQVTM, CDR2 ANQGSEA. The CDR3 covers 11 residues. The CDR3 loop is CSVERASGQYF. The CDR3 coding sequence is TGCAGCGTGGAAAGGGCCTCTGGGCAGTACTTC.

This clonotype was recorded at least ten times. The rearrangement joins TRBV20-1 to TRBJ2-1; weak D call: TRBD2 (5 bases). The V end was cut by 1 base, the J end by 9 bases, with 7 bases between. CDR1 and CDR2 (germline): DFQATT, SNEGSKA (reference sequence). CDR3 length equals 11 residues. The CDR3 is CSARASGEQFF. Here the CDR3 DNA reads TGCAGTGCTAGAGCCAGCGGTGAGCAGTTCTTC.

V and J are TRBV28 and TRBJ2-7; D may be TRBD2 (6 bases). This CDR3 contains 14 residues. V was shortened by 5 bases and J by 2 bases, with 13 bases between the two germline ends. CDR1 and CDR2 from the germline V gene are MDHEN and SYDVKM. The CDR3: CASSGRTGAYEQYV. CDR3 nucleotide sequence: TGTGCCAGCAGTGGGAGGACCGGAGCCTACGAGCAGTACGTC.

V is TRBV24-1 and J is TRBJ2-2; no firm D call. CDR1 is KGHDR, CDR2 SFDVKD, per germline. This CDR3 contains 15 residues. Trimming shortened V by 0 bases and J by 5 bases, and 9 bases separated the two germline ends. The CDR3 region has the DNA TGTGCCACCAGTGATTTGTCACATCCTACCGGGGAGCTGTTTTTT. This translates into CATSDLSHPTGELFF.

The chain carries TRBV27 and TRBJ2-7; 7 bases map to TRBD1. The CDR3 extends over 14 amino acids. Germline V gives CDR1 MNHEY, CDR2 SMNVEV (reference sequence). The V segment lost 5 bases and the J segment 3 bases; nucleotides outside the gene matches: 7. CDR3 coding DNA: TGTGCCAGCAGTGTACAGGGGACCATCTACGAGCAGTACTTC. Its protein is CASSVQGTIYEQYF.

This clonotype has just a few counts. The chain has TRBV12-3 or TRBV12-4 and TRBJ1-5; 8 positions agree with TRBD1. There are 12 residues in the CDR3. Trimming took 8 bases from V and 5 from J; bases not matched to a gene: 2. The CDR3 nucleotides read TGTGCCAGCGGACAGGGTTATCAGCCCCAGCATTTT. Amino acids: CASGQGYQPQHF.

This clonotype was counted only a few times. The chain recombines TRBV7-9 with TRBJ2-3; 11 bases align to TRBD1. Germline CDR1 and CDR2: SEHNR and FQNEAQ (reference sequence). The CDR3 contains 14 residues. V gave up 3 bases and J gave up 7 bases; unmatched junction bases: 3. This chain's CDR3 is CASSFGQGANTQYF. The CDR3, as DNA: TGTGCCAGCAGCTTTGGACAGGGGGCAAATACGCAGTATTTT.

This rearrangement joins TRBV7-9 to TRBJ2-7; no definite D call. Looked up from germline, CDR1 is SEHNR and CDR2 is FQNEAQ (reference sequence). Trimming removed 5 bases at V and 9 bases at J, with 20 bases between. The CDR3 has 14 amino acids. Here the CDR3 DNA reads TGTGCCAGCAGCCCCGAGGTGCTAAAAAGCCGGCAGTACTTC. Translated: CASSPEVLKSRQYF.

As DNA, the CDR3 is TGTGCCAGCAGTGAAGTTCGGCGCGGGGATTCACCCCTCCACTTT. Translation: CASSEVRRGDSPLHF. This chain links TRBV6-1 with TRBJ1-6; D is unclear. The CDR3 is 15 residues long. Germline CDR1 and CDR2: MNHNS and SASEGT. V shed 1 base and J shed 8 bases, with 12 bases lying between them.

This clonotype has just a few counts. The chain carries TRBV28 and TRBJ1-2, with TRBD1 identical over 11 bases. The J segment lost 1 base and the V segment lost 7 bases, leaving 2 bases of the junction unmatched. The germline CDR1 and CDR2 sequences are MDHEN and SYDVKM. This CDR3 comprises 14 residues. The CDR3 DNA is TGTGCCAGCACCGGGACAGGGGGTAACTATGGCTACACCTTC. This translates into CASTGTGGNYGYTF.

This clonotype was observed a few times. The chain has TRBV24-1 and TRBJ1-1; D remains unclear. In germline, CDR1 is KGHDR, CDR2 SFDVKD. Trimming left V 6 bases short and J 4 bases short, with 11 bases between. The CDR3 is 13 residues long. For the CDR3, the DNA is TGTGCCACCAGTTCGAGGCGCGGCACTGAAGCTTTCTTT. Translated: CATSSRRGTEAFF.

The rearrangement joins TRBV20-1 to TRBJ1-6; TRBD1 matches 7 bases. CDR3 length equals 13 residues. Germline lookup yields CDR1 DFQATT and CDR2 SNEGSKA (reference sequence). With 4 bases clipped from V and 9 bases from J, the junction kept 6 bases outside the gene matches. The CDR3 loop reads CSATGQAGSPLHF. Written as DNA, the CDR3 is TGCAGTGCTACAGGACAGGCGGGTTCACCCCTCCACTTT.

This clonotype was counted only a few times. V usage is TRBV5-1 and J usage is TRBJ2-3, with D uncertain. This CDR3 region has 14 residues. Per the germline V gene, CDR1 is SGHRS and CDR2 is YFSETQ. V shed 4 bases and J shed 2 bases, with 11 bases lying between them. For the CDR3, the DNA is TGCGCCAGCAGCCGACGGACGGTCACAGATACGCAGTATTTT. Translating gives CASSRRTVTDTQYF.

This chain uses TRBV4-2 with TRBJ2-1; D gene uncertain. Germline lookup yields CDR1 LGHNA and CDR2 YNFKEQ. Trimming left V 0 bases short and J 5 bases short, with 11 bases between. The CDR3 sequence is 15 residues long. CDR3 sequence reads: CASSQDPGGHNEQFF. As DNA, the CDR3 is TGTGCCAGCAGCCAAGATCCGGGCGGTCACAATGAGCAGTTCTTC.

J is TRBJ2-3 and V is TRBV20-1; D may be TRBD1 or TRBD2 (6 bases each). Per the germline V gene, CDR1 is DFQATT and CDR2 is SNEGSKA (reference sequence). Trimming took off 0 bases at V and 6 bases at J, with 13 bases between the two ends. The CDR3 totals 14 residues. This CDR3 is CSARDWGAVDTQYF. The CDR3 region has the DNA TGCAGTGCTAGAGATTGGGGGGCGGTGGATACGCAGTATTTT.

The chain carries TRBV4-1 and TRBJ1-5; D might be TRBD1 (6 bases). Germline CDR1 reads MGHRA; CDR2 reads YSYEKL. This CDR3 has 15 residues. V was cut by 0 bases and J by 4 bases, with 10 bases left in between. Here the CDR3 reads CASSQEGTPNQPQHF. The CDR3 DNA reads TGCGCCAGCAGCCAAGAAGGGACACCGAATCAGCCCCAGCATTTT.

This clonotype was observed a few times. The V and J genes are TRBV12-3 or TRBV12-4 and TRBJ2-5; TRBD2 is a possible D gene (6 bases). V dropped 2 bases and J dropped 2 bases, with 9 bases sitting between them. The CDR3 contains 14 residues. This CDR3 reads CASSLNRGQETQYF. The CDR3 nucleotides are TGTGCCAGCAGTTTAAATCGGGGGCAAGAGACCCAGTACTTC.

The rearrangement joins TRBV18 to TRBJ2-1, with 7 bases identical to TRBD2. V lost 5 bases, J lost 3 bases, and 4 bases stayed unmatched. The CDR3 totals 14 residues. Germline V lookup: CDR1 KGHSH, CDR2 LQKENI. The CDR3 is CASSDGLVYNEQFF. For the CDR3, the DNA is TGTGCCAGCTCAGACGGACTAGTCTACAATGAGCAGTTCTTC.

V and J are TRBV6-1 and TRBJ2-7; 7 nucleotides match TRBD1. CDR1 MNHNS and CDR2 SASEGT come from the germline V gene. The CDR3 contains 15 residues. The V gene end was trimmed by 5 bases and the J gene end by 0 bases; junction bases not matched to a gene: 7. For the CDR3, the DNA is TGTGCCAGCAGTAGGGGGCAGGGCTCCTCCTACGAGCAGTACGTC. This translates into CASSRGQGSSYEQYV.

The V gene is TRBV7-4, the J gene TRBJ1-5; TRBD1 matches at 10 bases. From germline, CDR1 is SGHVT and CDR2 SQSDAQ. The CDR3 is made up of 18 amino acids. V lost 8 bases, J lost 5 bases, and 18 bases stayed unmatched. DNA for the CDR3: TGTGCCAGCCCGAACCGGGACAGGGGATTGTGGGTGCATCAGCCCCAGCATTTT. As protein: CASPNRDRGLWVHQPQHF.

The chain combines TRBV3-1 with TRBJ1-1, with a tentative D call TRBD1 (5 bases). The germline V gene has CDR1 LGHDT and CDR2 YNNKEL (reference sequence). The CDR3 consists of 13 residues. The germline V and J ends were trimmed by 3 bases and 6 bases, with 11 bases remaining between them. The CDR3 is CASSHRRGSEAFF. CDR3 bases: TGTGCCAGCAGCCACCGGAGGGGTTCTGAAGCTTTCTTT.

In this sample, this clonotype turned up a few times. The gene calls are TRBV5-6 and TRBJ1-5; D is unresolved. The CDR3 contains 12 residues. The V end was cut by 4 bases, the J end by 3 bases, with 5 bases between. CDR1 is SGHDT, CDR2 YYEEEE, per germline. CDR3 nucleotide sequence: TGTGCCAGCAGCATCGTCAATCAGCCCCAGCATTTT. Amino acid sequence: CASSIVNQPQHF.

The chain combines TRBV3-1 with TRBJ2-5; D is unclear. V shed 2 bases and J shed 3 bases, with 10 bases lying between them. Germline CDR1 reads LGHDT; CDR2 reads YNNKEL (reference sequence). This CDR3 region has 14 residues. The CDR3 sequence: CASSQMAYKETQYF. CDR3 coding DNA: TGTGCCAGCAGCCAAATGGCATACAAAGAGACCCAGTACTTC.

This clonotype was recorded many times. The V call is TRBV4-1, the J call TRBJ1-2; TRBD1 might be the D (5 bases). CDR1 is MGHRA and CDR2 is YSYEKL in the germline V gene. V lost 0 bases and J lost 4, with 12 bases in between. The CDR3 spans 15 residues. CDR3 DNA sequence: TGCGCCAGCAGCCAAGAGGGGCAGACGGTCTATGGCTACACCTTC. The encoded protein is CASSQEGQTVYGYTF.

This clonotype came up a few times. V gene TRBV29-1 combines with J gene TRBJ2-2; perhaps TRBD1 as D (5 bases). V was shortened by 4 bases and J by 2 bases, with 8 bases between the two germline ends. Germline V lookup: CDR1 SQVTM, CDR2 ANQGSEA. This CDR3 contains 13 residues. The CDR3 sequence: CSVAQDNTGELFF. The CDR3 DNA reads as TGCAGCGTTGCACAGGACAACACCGGGGAGCTGTTTTTT.

This clonotype was found a few times. CDR3 sequence (DNA): TGTGCCACCAGTGATTTGACTAGCGGGAGATTCAATGAGCAGTTCTTC. Its translation is CATSDLTSGRFNEQFF. This chain connects TRBV24-1 to TRBJ2-1, with 11 positions matching TRBD2. CDR1 and CDR2 (germline): KGHDR, SFDVKD. This CDR3 contains 16 residues. V shed 0 bases, J shed 6 bases, and the junction held 3 bases outside the gene matches.

This clonotype was picked up a small number of times. This chain joins TRBV29-1 and TRBJ2-5; TRBD2 is a possible D gene (5 bases). The CDR3 runs 15 residues. CDR1 and CDR2 from the germline V gene are SQVTM and ANQGSEA. Trimming took 3 bases from V and 0 from J, leaving 14 bases between them. CDR3 sequence: CSVEGADGYQETQYF. DNA of the CDR3: TGCAGCGTTGAGGGAGCGGACGGTTACCAAGAGACCCAGTACTTC.

J is TRBJ2-7 and V is TRBV7-8; tentatively, D is TRBD2 (7 bases). The V gene's germline CDR1 is SGHVS and CDR2 FQNEAQ. This CDR3 comprises 20 residues. V was clipped by 5 bases and J by 3 bases, with 32 bases between them. CDR3 in amino acids: CASSPRGKGEFSGRNYEQYV. The CDR3 nucleotides are TGTGCCAGCAGCCCAAGGGGGAAGGGAGAATTTAGCGGGCGAAACTACGAGCAGTACGTC.